This T cell receptor (beta chain) emerged from a study of cytomegalovirus exposure and HLA in healthy donors. Notes on the study in general: Most subjects had HLA-A and HLA-B alleles reportedly predicted accurately by TCR beta sequences.

The PCR made use of 60 Vbeta and 13 Jbeta primers. Data came from immunoSEQ multiplex PCR; TCRdb stores just in-frame clones and leaves some out. The sample records about 110,000 clones, less than 75% being singletons. While unrecorded immune exposures were likely, the donors were nominally healthy when sampled. This clone was recorded a few times. Antigen specificity is unknown. V was shortened by 6 bases and J by 2 bases, with 10 bases between the two germline ends. Germline loops: CDR1 KGHSH, CDR2 LQKENI. This CDR3 is 13 amino acids long. The specimen sequenced was PBMCs. The sequence came from a man aged 40-49 years in good health and CMV-seropositive. The chain has TRBV18 and TRBJ1-1, with D tentatively TRBD1 (6 bases). Here the CDR3 DNA reads TGTGCCAGCTCGCACGGGACAAACACTGAAGCTTTCTTT. This encodes CASSHGTNTEAFF. The variable domain in full, completed from reference TRBV18 and TRBJ1-1, reads NAGVMQNPRHLVRRRGQEARLRCSPMKGHSHVYWYRQLPEEGLKFMVYLQKENIIDESGMPKERFSAEFPKEGPSILRIQQVVRGDSAAYFCASSHGTNTEAFFGQGTRLTVV.